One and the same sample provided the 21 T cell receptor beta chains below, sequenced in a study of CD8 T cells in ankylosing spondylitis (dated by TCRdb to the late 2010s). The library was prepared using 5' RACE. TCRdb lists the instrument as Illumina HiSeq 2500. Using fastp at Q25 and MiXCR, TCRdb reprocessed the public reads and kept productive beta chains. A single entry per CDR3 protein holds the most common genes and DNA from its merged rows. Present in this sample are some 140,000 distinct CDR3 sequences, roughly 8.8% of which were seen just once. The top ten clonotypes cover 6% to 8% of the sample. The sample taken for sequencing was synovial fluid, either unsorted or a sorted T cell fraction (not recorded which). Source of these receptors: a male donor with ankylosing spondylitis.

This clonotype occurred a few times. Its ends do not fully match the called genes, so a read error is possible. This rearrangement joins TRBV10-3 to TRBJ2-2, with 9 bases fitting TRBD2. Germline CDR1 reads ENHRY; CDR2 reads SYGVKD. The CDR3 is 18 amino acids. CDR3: CASSERLADFANTGELFF. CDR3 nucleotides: TGTGCCAGCAGTGAGCGACTAGCGGATTTCGCGAACACCGGGGAGCTGTTTTTT.

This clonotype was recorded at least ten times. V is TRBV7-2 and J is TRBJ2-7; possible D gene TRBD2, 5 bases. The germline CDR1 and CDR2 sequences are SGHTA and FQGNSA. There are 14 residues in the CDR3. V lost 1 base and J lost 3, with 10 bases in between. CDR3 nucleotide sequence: TGTGCCAGCAGCTTAGTTACTAGGGACTACGAGCAGTACTTC. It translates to CASSLVTRDYEQYF.

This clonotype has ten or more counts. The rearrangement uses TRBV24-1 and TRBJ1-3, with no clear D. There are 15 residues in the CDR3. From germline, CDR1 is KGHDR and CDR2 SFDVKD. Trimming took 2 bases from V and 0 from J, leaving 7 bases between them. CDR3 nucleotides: TGTGCCACCAGTGATTCCGGGAGCTCTGGAAACACCATATATTTT. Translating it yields CATSDSGSSGNTIYF.

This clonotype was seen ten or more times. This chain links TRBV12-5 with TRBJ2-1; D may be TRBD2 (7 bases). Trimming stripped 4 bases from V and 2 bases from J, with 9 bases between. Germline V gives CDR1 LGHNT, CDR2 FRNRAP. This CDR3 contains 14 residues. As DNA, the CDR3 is TGTGCTAGTGGTTGGGGGGGCACCTACAATGAGCAGTTCTTC. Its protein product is CASGWGGTYNEQFF.

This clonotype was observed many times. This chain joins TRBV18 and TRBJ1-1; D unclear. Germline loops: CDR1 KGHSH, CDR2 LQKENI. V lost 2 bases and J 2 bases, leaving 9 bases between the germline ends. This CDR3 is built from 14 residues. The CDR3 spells CASSPSQANTEAFF. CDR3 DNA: TGTGCCAGCTCACCAAGTCAGGCAAACACTGAAGCTTTCTTT. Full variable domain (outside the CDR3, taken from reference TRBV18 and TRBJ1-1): NAGVMQNPRHLVRRRGQEARLRCSPMKGHSHVYWYRQLPEEGLKFMVYLQKENIIDESGMPKERFSAEFPKEGPSILRIQQVVRGDSAAYFCASSPSQANTEAFFGQGTRLTVV.

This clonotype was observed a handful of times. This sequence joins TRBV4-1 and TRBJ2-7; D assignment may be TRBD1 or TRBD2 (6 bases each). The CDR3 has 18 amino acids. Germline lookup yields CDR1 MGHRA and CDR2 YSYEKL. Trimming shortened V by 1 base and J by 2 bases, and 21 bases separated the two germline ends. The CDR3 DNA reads TGCGCCAGCAGCCAAGCCGAGGTGGGGTCCGGGGGCGCCTACGAGCAGTACTTC. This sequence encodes CASSQAEVGSGGAYEQYF.

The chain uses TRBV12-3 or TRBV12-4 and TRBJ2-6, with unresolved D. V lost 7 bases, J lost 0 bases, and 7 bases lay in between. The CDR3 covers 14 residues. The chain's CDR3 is CASTSISGANVLTF. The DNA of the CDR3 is TGTGCCAGCACCAGCATCTCTGGGGCCAACGTCCTGACTTTC.

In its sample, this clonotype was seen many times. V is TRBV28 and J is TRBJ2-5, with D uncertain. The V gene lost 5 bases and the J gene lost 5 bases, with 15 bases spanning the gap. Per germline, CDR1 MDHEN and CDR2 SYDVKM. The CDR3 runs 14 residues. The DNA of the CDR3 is TGTGCCAGCAGTCCACAGACGGCCAGGGAGACCCAGTACTTC. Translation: CASSPQTARETQYF.

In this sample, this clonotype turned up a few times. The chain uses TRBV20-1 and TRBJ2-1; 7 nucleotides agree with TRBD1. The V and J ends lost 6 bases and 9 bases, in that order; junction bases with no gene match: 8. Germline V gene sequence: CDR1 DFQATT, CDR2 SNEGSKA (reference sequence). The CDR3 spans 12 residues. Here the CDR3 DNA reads TGCAGTGCCGACGACAGGGACCCTGAGCAGTTCTTC. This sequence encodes CSADDRDPEQFF.

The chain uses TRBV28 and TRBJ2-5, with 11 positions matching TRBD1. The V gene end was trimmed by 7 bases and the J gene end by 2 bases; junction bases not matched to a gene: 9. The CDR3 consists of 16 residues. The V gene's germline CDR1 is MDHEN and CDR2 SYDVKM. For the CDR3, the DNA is TGTGCCAGCACCGACGCCGGGACAGGGGGTCAAGAGACCCAGTACTTC. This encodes CASTDAGTGGQETQYF.

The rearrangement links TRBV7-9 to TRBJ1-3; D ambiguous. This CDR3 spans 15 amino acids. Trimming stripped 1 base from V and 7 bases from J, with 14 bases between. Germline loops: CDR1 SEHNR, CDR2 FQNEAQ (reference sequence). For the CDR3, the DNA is TGTGCCAGCAGCTTAGGACGAACAACCTTTAACACCATATATTTT. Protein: CASSLGRTTFNTIYF.

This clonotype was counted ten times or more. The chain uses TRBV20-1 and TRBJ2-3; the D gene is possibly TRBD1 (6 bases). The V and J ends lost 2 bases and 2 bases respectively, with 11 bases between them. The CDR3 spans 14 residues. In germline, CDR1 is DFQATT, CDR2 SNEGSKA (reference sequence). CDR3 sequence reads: CSARSDRSTDTQYF. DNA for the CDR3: TGCAGTGCTAGATCCGACAGGTCCACAGATACGCAGTATTTT.

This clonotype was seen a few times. CDR3 amino acids: CASSPAGSTDTQYF. The CDR3 DNA follows: TGTGCCAGCTCACCAGCAGGGAGCACAGATACGCAGTATTTT. The J gene is TRBJ2-3, the V gene TRBV18, with D maybe TRBD1 (5 bases). V gave up 2 bases and J gave up 0 bases, with 6 bases separating them. The CDR3 runs 14 residues. Germline V gene sequence: CDR1 KGHSH, CDR2 LQKENI.

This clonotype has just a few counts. The CDR3 spells CASRSDRNYGYTF. The CDR3 coding sequence is TGTGCCAGCAGATCTGACAGGAACTATGGCTACACCTTC. The V and J genes are TRBV7-2 and TRBJ1-2, with a tentative D call TRBD1 (6 bases). Trimming removed 6 bases at V and 2 bases at J, with 10 bases between. Germline lookup yields CDR1 SGHTA and CDR2 FQGNSA. The CDR3 loop spans 13 amino acids.

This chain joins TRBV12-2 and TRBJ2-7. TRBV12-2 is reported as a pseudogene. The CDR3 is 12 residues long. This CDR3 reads CASLERINEQYF. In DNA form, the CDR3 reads TGTGCAAGTCTGGAGAGGATTAATGAGCAGTACTTC.

Written as DNA, the CDR3 is TGCAGTGCAAGGACGGGACTAGCGGCGTACGAGCAGTACTTC. Its protein is CSARTGLAAYEQYF. The J gene is TRBJ2-7, the V gene TRBV20-1; TRBD2 agrees at 11 bases. V lost 6 bases to trimming and J lost 4 bases; unmatched junction nucleotides: 8. The germline V gene encodes CDR1 DFQATT and CDR2 SNEGSKA (reference sequence). CDR3 length: 14 residues.

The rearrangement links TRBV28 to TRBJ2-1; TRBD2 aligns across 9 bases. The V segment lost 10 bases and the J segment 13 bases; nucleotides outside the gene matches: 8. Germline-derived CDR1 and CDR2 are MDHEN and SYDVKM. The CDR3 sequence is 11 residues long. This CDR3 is CAIFGGTSQFF. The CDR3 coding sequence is TGTGCCATCTTCGGGGGGACTAGCCAGTTCTTC.

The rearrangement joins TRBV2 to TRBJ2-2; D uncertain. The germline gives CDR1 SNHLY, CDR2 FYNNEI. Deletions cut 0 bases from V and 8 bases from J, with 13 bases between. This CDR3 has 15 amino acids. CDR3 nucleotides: TGTGCCAGCAGTGAAGCTAACCTGTTTTTAGGGGAGCTGTTTTTT. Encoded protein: CASSEANLFLGELFF.

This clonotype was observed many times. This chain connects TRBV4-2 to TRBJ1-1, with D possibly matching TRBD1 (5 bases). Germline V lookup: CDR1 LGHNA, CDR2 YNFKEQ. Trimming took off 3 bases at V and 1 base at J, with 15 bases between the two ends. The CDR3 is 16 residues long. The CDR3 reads CASSHLSSGENTEAFF. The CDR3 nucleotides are TGTGCCAGCAGCCACCTCTCGTCGGGGGAGAACACTGAAGCTTTCTTT.

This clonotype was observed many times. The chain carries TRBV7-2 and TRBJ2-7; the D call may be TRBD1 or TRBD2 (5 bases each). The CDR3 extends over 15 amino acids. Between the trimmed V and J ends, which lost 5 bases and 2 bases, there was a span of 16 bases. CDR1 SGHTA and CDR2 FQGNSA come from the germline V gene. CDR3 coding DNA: TGTGCCAGCAGCCTGAGCGCCGGGACGGCCTACGAGCAGTACTTC. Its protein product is CASSLSAGTAYEQYF.

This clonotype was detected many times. This chain's CDR3 is CASSLFASGTGYEQYF. The CDR3 DNA follows: TGTGCCAGCAGCTTATTTGCTAGCGGGACAGGCTACGAGCAGTACTTC. This chain links TRBV7-2 with TRBJ2-7; D perhaps matches TRBD2 (9 bases). Trimming took 2 bases from V and 3 from J, leaving 17 bases between them. There are 16 residues in the CDR3. Germline V gene data show CDR1 as SGHTA and CDR2 as FQGNSA.